The next 2 T cell receptor beta chains were all read from a single sample in a study of regulatory T cells in long-lasting Graves disease. Time point specified: persistent/refractory GD, antithyroid drugs over 5 years with positive TRAb. PBMC RNA was the source of the TCR library. Building the TCR beta libraries relied on iRepertoire HTBI primers, and CDR3 regions underwent Arm-PCR. TCRdb called the multiplex PCR reads again in MiXCR, with one record for every CDR3 protein. The sample lists 400,000 to 500,000 distinct CDR3 sequences, 20% occurring once. This sample comprised peripheral blood mononuclear cells (PBMCs), obtained when the disease was refractory, from a patient treated with antithyroid drugs. The origin of the receptors is a female donor with Graves disease.

This clonotype was detected a few times. This chain uses TRBV6-1 with TRBJ1-5; D call uncertain. With 8 bases removed from V and 5 bases from J, the gap between germline ends came to 16 bases. This CDR3 spans 14 amino acids. From germline, CDR1 is MNHNS and CDR2 SASEGT. The DNA for the CDR3 is TGTGCCAGCCGACCCGACGGATTTGATCAGCCCCAGCATTTT. Translated, it gives CASRPDGFDQPQHF.

V usage is TRBV6-2 or TRBV6-3 and J usage is TRBJ2-7, with D perhaps TRBD2 (6 bases). V shed 0 bases and J shed 6 bases, with 12 bases lying between them. There are 14 residues in the CDR3. The germline V gene encodes CDR1 MNHEY and CDR2 SVGEGT. Here the CDR3 DNA reads TGTGCCAGCAGTTACTCTAGTAGGAGGGGCGAGCAGTACTTC. Protein: CASSYSSRRGEQYF.